The sequence of this T cell receptor beta chain was determined in a study of shared T cell receptors in the human thymus. CDR1 and CDR2 from the germline V gene are SGHRS and YFSETQ. This CDR3 is 14 amino acids long. With 1 base removed from V and 1 base from J, the gap between germline ends came to 9 bases. Profiling relied on immunoSEQ multiplex PCR, and the TCRdb table lists in-frame clones only, not all of them. Of 540,000 or so clones in the sample, approximately 78% were seen once. These sequences were also reported in another study, on human thymus T cells. From that study: Thymic tissue was derived from resections collected during corrective heart surgery. Thymic and blood repertoires seemed to show skewed V and J gene use.

The receptor comes from a boy under three years old with a congenital heart defect. Sequenced sample: thymocytes. J is TRBJ2-7 and V is TRBV5-1, with D possibly TRBD2 on 5 matching bases. The DNA for the CDR3 is TGCGCCAGCAGCTTGCAGACTATATCCTACGAGCAGTACTTC. Translated, it gives CASSLQTISYEQYF. The full variable domain, rest sourced from reference TRBV5-1 and TRBJ2-7, is KAGVTQTPRYLIKTRGQQVTLSCSPISGHRSVSWYQQTPGQGLQFLFEYFSETQRNKGNFPGRFSGRQFSNSRSEMNVSTLELGDSALYLCASSLQTISYEQYFGPGTRLTVT.